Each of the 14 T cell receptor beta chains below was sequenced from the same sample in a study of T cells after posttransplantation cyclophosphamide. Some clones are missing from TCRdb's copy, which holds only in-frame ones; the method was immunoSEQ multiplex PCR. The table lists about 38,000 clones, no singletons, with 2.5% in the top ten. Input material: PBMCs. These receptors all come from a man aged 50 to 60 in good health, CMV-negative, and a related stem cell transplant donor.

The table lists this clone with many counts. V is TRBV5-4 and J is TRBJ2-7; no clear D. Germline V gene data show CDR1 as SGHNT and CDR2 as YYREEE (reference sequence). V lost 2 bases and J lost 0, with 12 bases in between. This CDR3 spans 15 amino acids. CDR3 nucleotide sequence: TGTGCCAGCAGCTTACCCAGCGCGAACTCCTACGAGCAGTACTTC. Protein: CASSLPSANSYEQYF.

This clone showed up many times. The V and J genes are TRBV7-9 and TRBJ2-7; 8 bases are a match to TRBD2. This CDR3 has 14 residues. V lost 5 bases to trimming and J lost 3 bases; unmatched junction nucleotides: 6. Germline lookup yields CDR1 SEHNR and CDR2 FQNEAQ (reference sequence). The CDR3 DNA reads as TGTGCCAGCAGCCCCGGGGGGGATATCTACGAGCAGTACTTC. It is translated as CASSPGGDIYEQYF.

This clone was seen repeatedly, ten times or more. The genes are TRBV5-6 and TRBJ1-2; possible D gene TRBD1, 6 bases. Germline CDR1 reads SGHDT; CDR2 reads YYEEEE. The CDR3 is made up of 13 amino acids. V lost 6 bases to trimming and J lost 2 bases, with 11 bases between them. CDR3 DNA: TGTGCCAGCACCACCCAGGGGAACTATGGCTACACCTTC. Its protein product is CASTTQGNYGYTF.

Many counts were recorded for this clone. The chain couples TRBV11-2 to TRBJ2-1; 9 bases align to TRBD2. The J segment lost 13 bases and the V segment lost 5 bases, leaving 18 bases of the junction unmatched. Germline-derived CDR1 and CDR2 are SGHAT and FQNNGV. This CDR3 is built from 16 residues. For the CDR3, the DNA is TGTGCCAGCAGCCCACGGTGGATAGCGGGGGCTCCGGACCAGTTCTTC. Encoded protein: CASSPRWIAGAPDQFF.

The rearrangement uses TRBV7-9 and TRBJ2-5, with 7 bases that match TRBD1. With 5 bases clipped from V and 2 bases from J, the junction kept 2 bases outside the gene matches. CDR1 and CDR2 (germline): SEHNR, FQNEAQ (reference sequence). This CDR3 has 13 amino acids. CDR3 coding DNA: TGTGCCAGCAGCCGGGGACAGCAAGAGACCCAGTACTTC. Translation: CASSRGQQETQYF.

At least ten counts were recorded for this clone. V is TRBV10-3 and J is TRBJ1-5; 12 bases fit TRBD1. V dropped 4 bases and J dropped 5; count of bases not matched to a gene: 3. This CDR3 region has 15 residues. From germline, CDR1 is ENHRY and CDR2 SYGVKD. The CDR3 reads CAISVGQGAYQPQHF. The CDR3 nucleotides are TGTGCCATCAGTGTGGGACAGGGGGCTTATCAGCCCCAGCATTTT.

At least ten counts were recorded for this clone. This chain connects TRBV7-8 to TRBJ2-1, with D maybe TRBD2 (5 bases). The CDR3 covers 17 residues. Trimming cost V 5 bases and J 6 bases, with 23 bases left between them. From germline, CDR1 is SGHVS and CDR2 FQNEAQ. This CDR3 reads CASSPPPHVVRANEQFF. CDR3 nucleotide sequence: TGTGCCAGCAGCCCACCCCCCCACGTCGTGAGGGCCAATGAGCAGTTCTTC.

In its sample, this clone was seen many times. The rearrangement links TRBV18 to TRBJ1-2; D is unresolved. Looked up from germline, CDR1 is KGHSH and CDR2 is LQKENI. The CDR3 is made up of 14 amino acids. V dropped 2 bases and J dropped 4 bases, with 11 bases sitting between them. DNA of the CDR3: TGTGCCAGCTCACCAAAGGCCAGAGGCTATGGCTACACCTTC. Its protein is CASSPKARGYGYTF. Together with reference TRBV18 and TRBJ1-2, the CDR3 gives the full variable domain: NAGVMQNPRHLVRRRGQEARLRCSPMKGHSHVYWYRQLPEEGLKFMVYLQKENIIDESGMPKERFSAEFPKEGPSILRIQQVVRGDSAAYFCASSPKARGYGYTFGSGTRLTVV.

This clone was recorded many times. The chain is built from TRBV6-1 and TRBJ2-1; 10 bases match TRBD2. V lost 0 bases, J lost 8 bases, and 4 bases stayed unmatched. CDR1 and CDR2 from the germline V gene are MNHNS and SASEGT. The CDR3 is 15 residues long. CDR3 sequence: CASSEASGTSDEQFF. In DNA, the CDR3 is TGTGCCAGCAGTGAAGCCTCCGGGACTAGCGATGAGCAGTTCTTC.

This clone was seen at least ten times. CDR3 bases: TGTGCCAGTAGTAGCGGGGAGGGCCTCCCAGATACGCAGTATTTT. Amino acid sequence: CASSSGEGLPDTQYF. The chain is built from TRBV19 and TRBJ2-3; the match to TRBD2 covers 7 bases. This CDR3 is built from 15 residues. After removal of 4 bases from V and 4 bases from J, the junction contained 8 bases not matched to a gene. Germline V CDR1 and CDR2: LNHDA, SQIVND (reference sequence).

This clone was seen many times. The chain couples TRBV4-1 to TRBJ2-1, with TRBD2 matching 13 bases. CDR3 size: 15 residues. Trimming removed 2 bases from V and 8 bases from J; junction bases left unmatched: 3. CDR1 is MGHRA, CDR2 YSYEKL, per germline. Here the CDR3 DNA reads TGCGCCAGCAGCCAAACTAGCGGGGGGGCCTATGAGCAGTTCTTC. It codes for CASSQTSGGAYEQFF.

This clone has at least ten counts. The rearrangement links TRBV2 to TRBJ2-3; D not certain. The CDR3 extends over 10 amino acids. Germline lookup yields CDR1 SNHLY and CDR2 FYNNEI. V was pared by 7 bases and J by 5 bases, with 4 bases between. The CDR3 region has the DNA TGTGCCAGCAAGCTAGATACGCAGTATTTT. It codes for CASKLDTQYF.

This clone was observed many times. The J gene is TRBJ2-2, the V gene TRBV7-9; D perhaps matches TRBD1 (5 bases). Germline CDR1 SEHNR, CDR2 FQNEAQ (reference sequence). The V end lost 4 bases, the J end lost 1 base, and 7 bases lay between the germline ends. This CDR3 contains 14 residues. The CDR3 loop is CASSSGQNTGELFF. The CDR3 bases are TGTGCCAGCAGCTCCGGACAGAACACCGGGGAGCTGTTTTTT.

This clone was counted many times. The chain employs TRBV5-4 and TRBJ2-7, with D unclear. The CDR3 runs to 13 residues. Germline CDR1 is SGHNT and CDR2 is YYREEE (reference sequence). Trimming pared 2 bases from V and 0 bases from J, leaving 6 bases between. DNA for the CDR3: TGTGCCAGCAGCTTTGAGGTCTCCTACGAGCAGTACTTC. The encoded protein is CASSFEVSYEQYF. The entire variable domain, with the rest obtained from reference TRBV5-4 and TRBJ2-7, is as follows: ETGVTQSPTHLIKTRGQQVTLRCSSQSGHNTVSWYQQALGQGPQFIFQYYREEENGRGNFPPRFSGLQFPNYSSELNVNALELDDSALYLCASSFEVSYEQYFGPGTRLTVT.